A few counts support the clone carrying this T cell receptor (beta chain). The antigen is unknown. These data belong to a study of T cell repertoires in cytomegalovirus infection. Using its own MiXCR run on the reads, TCRdb lists one record per CDR3 protein. The sample contains approximately 130,000 distinct CDR3 sequences, 20% to 30% of which appear only once. V lost 4 bases to trimming and J lost 4 bases, with 13 bases between them. The CDR3 is 14 amino acids. CDR1 and CDR2 (germline): SEHNR, FQNEAQ (reference sequence). This clonotype originated in a human donor in good health (CMV status not recorded). Some clones in this sample may be carry-over from other donors' samples. The rearrangement uses TRBV7-9 and TRBJ1-1; D is ambiguous. The sample comprised PBMCs, sequenced either directly or after in vitro stimulation (not recorded which). The CDR3 nucleotides are TGTGCCAGCAGCTCTGCCCAGTGGAGCACTGAAGCTTTCTTT. Translating gives CASSSAQWSTEAFF.